These T cell receptor beta chains were read from a single sample in a study of human T cells and chemical hapten exposure. TCRdb recomputed calls from the RACE reads with MiXCR, one row per CDR3 protein. The sample shows over 100,000 distinct CDR3 sequences, roughly a tenth of them seen only once. Sequencing used whole blood, obtained in connection with sensitization to the hapten diphenylcyclopropenone (DPC). The receptors here all came from a woman in her thirties or forties with alopecia areata. Some clones in this sample may be carry-over from other donors' samples. Both conserved end residues are part of each CDR3. A D gene is named only where the DNA matches it firmly. Part of the rows lack a size; the others show once, few, many or a class for expanded clones.

v_call: TRBV5-1
j_call: TRBJ2-2
clone_size: few
d_call: NA
cdr3_length: 13
cdr3_aa: CASSLRDPGELFF
cdr3_nt: TGCGCCAGCAGCCTGAGAGATCCCGGGGAGCTGTTTTTT

v_call: TRBV7-2
j_call: TRBJ2-3
clone_size: few
d_call: TRBD2
cdr3_length: 15
cdr3_aa: CASSLSGGFTDTQYF
cdr3_nt: TGTGCCAGCAGCTTATCCGGGGGGTTTACAGATACGCAGTATTTT

v_call: TRBV3-1
j_call: TRBJ2-7
clone_size: NA
d_call: NA
cdr3_length: 13
cdr3_aa: CASSQDPPYEQYF
cdr3_nt: TGTGCCAGCAGCCAAGATCCACCCTACGAGCAGTACTTC

v_call: TRBV7-2
j_call: TRBJ2-5
clone_size: few
d_call: NA
cdr3_length: 13
cdr3_aa: CASSPRARETQYF
cdr3_nt: TGTGCCAGCAGTCCTAGGGCTCGGGAGACCCAGTACTTC

v_call: TRBV5-4
j_call: TRBJ1-6
clone_size: few
d_call: NA
cdr3_length: 17
cdr3_aa: CASSLTLSGSYNSPLHF
cdr3_nt: TGTGCCAGCAGCTTGACACTCTCGGGTTCCTATAATTCACCCCTCCACTTT

v_call: TRBV5-4
j_call: TRBJ2-1
clone_size: many
d_call: TRBD2
cdr3_length: 17
cdr3_aa: CASSLGGSGGAIHEQFF
cdr3_nt: TGTGCCAGCAGCTTGGGCGGTAGCGGGGGGGCCATCCATGAGCAGTTCTTC

v_call: TRBV4-2
j_call: TRBJ2-7
clone_size: few
d_call: TRBD2
cdr3_length: 15
cdr3_aa: CASSQETSGAGEQYF
cdr3_nt: TGTGCCAGCAGCCAAGAAACTAGCGGGGCTGGCGAGCAGTACTTC

v_call: TRBV29-1
j_call: TRBJ1-2
clone_size: NA
d_call: NA
cdr3_length: 11
cdr3_aa: CSVEINYGYTF
cdr3_nt: TGCAGCGTTGAGATAAACTATGGCTACACCTTC

v_call: TRBV7-2
j_call: TRBJ2-1
clone_size: few
d_call: TRBD1
cdr3_length: 15
cdr3_aa: CASSFGQGPYNEQFF
cdr3_nt: TGTGCCAGCAGCTTCGGACAGGGCCCCTACAATGAGCAGTTCTTC

v_call: TRBV4-1
j_call: TRBJ1-1
clone_size: few
d_call: NA
cdr3_length: 15
cdr3_aa: CASSQGGTPNTEAFF
cdr3_nt: TGCGCCAGCAGCCAGGGGGGGACGCCGAACACTGAAGCTTTCTTT

v_call: TRBV12-3/TRBV12-4
j_call: TRBJ1-3
clone_size: few
d_call: NA
cdr3_length: 15
cdr3_aa: CASRLRTVSENTIYF
cdr3_nt: TGTGCCAGCAGACTTCGGACGGTATCTGAAAACACCATATATTTT

v_call: TRBV29-1
j_call: TRBJ2-3
clone_size: many
d_call: NA
cdr3_length: 16
cdr3_aa: CSVVAGGTVWADTQYF
cdr3_nt: TGCAGCGTGGTAGCCGGGGGCACAGTCTGGGCAGATACGCAGTATTTT

v_call: TRBV20-1
j_call: TRBJ2-1
clone_size: NA
d_call: TRBD2
cdr3_length: 14
cdr3_aa: CSDLAGGLYNEQFF
cdr3_nt: TGCAGTGACCTAGCGGGGGGGCTTTACAATGAGCAGTTCTTC

v_call: TRBV28
j_call: TRBJ2-7
clone_size: NA
d_call: NA
cdr3_length: 12
cdr3_aa: CASGGLLYEQYF
cdr3_nt: TGTGCCAGCGGGGGGCTGTTGTACGAGCAGTACTTC

v_call: TRBV7-9
j_call: TRBJ1-1
clone_size: many
d_call: NA
cdr3_length: 13
cdr3_aa: CASSFGSQEKAFF
cdr3_nt: TGTGCCAGCAGCTTCGGGTCCCAGGAGAAAGCTTTCTTT

v_call: TRBV7-2
j_call: TRBJ2-7
clone_size: few
d_call: TRBD2
cdr3_length: 16
cdr3_aa: CASSPPGLTSGNEQYF
cdr3_nt: TGTGCCAGCAGCCCCCCGGGTTTGACTAGCGGGAACGAGCAGTACTTC

v_call: TRBV20-1
j_call: TRBJ2-7
clone_size: many
d_call: NA
cdr3_length: 12
cdr3_aa: CSVRPGAHEQYF
cdr3_nt: TGCAGTGTAAGGCCCGGTGCCCACGAGCAGTACTTC